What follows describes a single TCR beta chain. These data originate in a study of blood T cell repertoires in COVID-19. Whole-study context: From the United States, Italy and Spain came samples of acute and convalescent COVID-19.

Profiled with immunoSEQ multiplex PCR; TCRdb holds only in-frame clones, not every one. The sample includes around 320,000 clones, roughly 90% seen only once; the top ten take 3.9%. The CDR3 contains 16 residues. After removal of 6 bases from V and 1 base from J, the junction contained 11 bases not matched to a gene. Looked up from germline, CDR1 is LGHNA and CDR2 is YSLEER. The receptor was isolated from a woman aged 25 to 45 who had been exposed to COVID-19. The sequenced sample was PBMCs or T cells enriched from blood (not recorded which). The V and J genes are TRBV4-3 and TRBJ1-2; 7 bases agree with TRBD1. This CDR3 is CASSLDRDRFNYGYTF. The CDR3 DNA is TGCGCCAGCAGTCTTGACCGGGACAGATTTAACTATGGCTACACCTTC.